In this sample, the clone carrying this TCR beta chain turned up a few times. The data were taken from a study of T cell responses to AZD1222 COVID-19 vaccine. This CDR3 contains 15 residues. The V and J ends lost 0 bases and 3 bases, in that order; junction bases with no gene match: 4. Germline CDR1 and CDR2: SGHDT and YYEEEE. This table comes from immunoSEQ multiplex PCR, and its TCRdb copy is limited to in-frame clones, with some not included. The table has around 120,000 clones, just over 90% seen once. The chain employs TRBV5-6 and TRBJ2-7; 9 bases align to TRBD1. The sample here was peripheral blood, taken on day 0 of AZD1222 vaccination. This TCR came from an adult in good health. CDR3 nucleotide sequence: TGTGCCAGCAGCTTGGGGGACAGGGAGTTCTACGAGCAGTACTTC. Encoded protein: CASSLGDREFYEQYF.